What follows describes a single TCR beta chain. Its antigen is not yet known. No much larger clone exists at a distance of one base, and base qualities are not known. The receptor library was made with the immunoSEQ multiplex PCR assay. RNA was extracted from all samples and reverse transcribed into cDNA as template for TCR sequencing. First-strand cDNA was synthesized with SuperScript III using a 2:1 mix of oligo-dT and random hexamers. A synthetic immune receptor repertoire was used to gauge amplification bias, and whatever bias remained was removed computationally. Concerning the study's data processing: After raw reads were preprocessed to remove errors, the CDR3 was defined following IMGT conventions as running from the conserved cysteine to phenylalanine. Clonality was computed as 1 minus the Shannon entropy, with the entropy normalized by log2 of the number of productive unique TCRs. Whether each scalp clone was CD4 or CD8 was inferred by checking scalp TCRbeta sequences against the CD4 and CD8 repertoires from sorted blood. In its TCRdb copy, this immuneACCESS table keeps in-frame sequences only and misses some clones. Where compared with another copy, unresolved V genes explain less than half of these, and the others have no known cause. That table supplies the V and J calls and clone size; D and trimming were determined from the DNA. The sample table shows 140,000 to 150,000 clones, and roughly 54% are seen once. The ten top clones hold approximately 16% of the sample.

For CDR1 and CDR2, the germline V gene (reference sequence) lists GTSNPN and SVGIG. The CDR3 measures 16 amino acids from cysteine to phenylalanine. Solely the CDR3 DNA is kept, with 48 bases framed from the first base. Trimming removed 1 base from V and 7 bases from J, leaving 22 bases between the germline ends. These data are taken from a study of CD8+ T cells in alopecia areata (dated by TCRdb to between 2018 and 2020). At the level of the whole study: The treated patients took part in an open-label pilot trial in which moderate-to-severe alopecia areata was treated with oral tofacitinib at 5 to 10 mg twice daily. Tofacitinib was administered for 6 to 18 months, and 6 months of follow-up off drug were then conducted to assess delayed response and recurrence. The SALT score, which quantifies the percentage of affected scalp surface area, was used to measure disease severity in treated patients. To study T cell clonal expansion in alopecia areata, the researchers applied high-throughput TCRbeta sequencing to both the C3H/HeJ mouse model and human patients. Human TCRbeta sequencing covered scalp tissue and sorted CD4+ and CD8+ peripheral blood T cells from patchy and totalis/universalis alopecia areata patients and healthy controls. Biopsies were taken from tofacitinib-treated patients at baseline and again at 4 and 24 weeks into treatment, and several of those patients also had a later scalp biopsy. Clonality in the scalp was compared among normal scalp (n=4), patchy alopecia areata scalp (n=8), and alopecia totalis/universalis scalp (n=8). RNA came from the PAXgene miRNA kit for fixed scalp, the miRNeasy kit for PBMCs, and the RNeasy kit for mouse skin. immunoSEQ multiplex PCR using 35 Vbeta forward primers and 13 Jbeta reverse primers was used to amplify TCRbeta CDR3 regions.

Summary of the overall study and its limitations: Many expanded lesional clones were found to persist in scalp and blood during tofacitinib treatment, and relapse after treatment cessation may be partly explained by this persistence. Shared TCR sequences between patients were less evident than in mice, which may be partly attributable to HLA diversity in the patient population. Because the treated cohort was small and had only one nonresponder, larger studies are needed to examine links between baseline CD8+ expansion and response. Unlike mouse skin, where gammadelta T cells dominate, normal human skin contains resident alphabeta T cells that get sequenced too, which complicates analysis of the scalp TCR repertoire. Lesional scalp, especially in alopecia totalis/universalis, showed higher clonality and more expanded CD8+ clones than normal scalp, suggesting antigenic drive. With tofacitinib, both scalp clonality and the number of expanded CD8+ clones among the top 100 scalp clones went down significantly.

The label giving this sample's time point can be read as: four to five weeks on oral tofacitinib. The sample's treatment or condition label, decoded: oral pan-JAK inhibitor, 5-10 mg twice daily. From alopecia areata patients, peripheral blood was collected along with lesional scalp punch biopsies. PBMCs were isolated by density centrifugation and stained for CD3, CD4 and CD8, after which CD4+ and CD8+ T cells were sorted on a FACSAria. The receptor's source is a human donor with alopecia areata. Rearrangement joined TRBV30 to TRBJ1-2; TRBD1 is a possible D gene, resting on 6 matching bases. The sample in question was CD8+ T cells sorted from blood, obtained at week 4, from a patient treated with tofacitinib. The DNA reads as follows: TGTGCCTGGAGTGCTTCCGGGACACCGGTAATGAGTGGCTACACCTTC. Its amino acids are CAWSASGTPVMSGYTF.